This T cell receptor (beta chain) was retrieved from a study of blood T cell repertoires in COVID-19. For the study at large: Sites in the United States, Italy and Spain provided acute and convalescent COVID-19 samples.

Generated by immunoSEQ multiplex PCR, the TCRdb table keeps only in-frame clones and is missing some. The sample has about 140,000 clones, around 81% seen once. Germline V gene lookup returns CDR1 SGHDN and CDR2 FVKESK. Between the trimmed V and J ends, which lost 0 bases and 10 bases, there was a span of 7 bases. The CDR3 length is 12 residues. The sample comprised peripheral blood. V gene TRBV14 combines with J gene TRBJ2-1; D unresolved. This clonotype originated in a human donor in a cohort sampled during active COVID-19. Written as DNA, the CDR3 is TGTGCCAGCAGCCAAGAAGCAACGGAGCAGTTCTTC. This gives the protein CASSQEATEQFF.